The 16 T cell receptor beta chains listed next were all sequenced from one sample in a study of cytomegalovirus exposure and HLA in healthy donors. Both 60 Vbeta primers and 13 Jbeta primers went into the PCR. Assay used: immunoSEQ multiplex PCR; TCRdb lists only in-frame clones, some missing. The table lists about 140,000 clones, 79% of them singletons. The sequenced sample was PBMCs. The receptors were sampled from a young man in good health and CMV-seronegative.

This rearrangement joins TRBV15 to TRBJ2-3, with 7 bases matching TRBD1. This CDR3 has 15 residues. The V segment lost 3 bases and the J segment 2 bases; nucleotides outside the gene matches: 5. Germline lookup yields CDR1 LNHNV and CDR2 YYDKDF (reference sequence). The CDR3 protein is CATSRGDSITDTQYF. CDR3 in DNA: TGTGCCACCAGCAGGGGGGACAGTATCACAGATACGCAGTATTTT.

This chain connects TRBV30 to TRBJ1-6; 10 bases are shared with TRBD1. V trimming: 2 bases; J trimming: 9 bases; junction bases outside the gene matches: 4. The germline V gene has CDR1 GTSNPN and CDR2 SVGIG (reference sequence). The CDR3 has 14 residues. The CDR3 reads CAWSRDRGLSPLHF. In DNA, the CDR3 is TGTGCCTGGAGTCGTGACAGGGGGCTTTCACCCCTCCACTTT.

This CDR3 is CASSQSRGTDNEQFF. As DNA, the CDR3 is TGCGCCAGCAGCCAATCCAGGGGTACGGACAATGAGCAGTTCTTC. V gene TRBV4-1 combines with J gene TRBJ2-1; possibly TRBD1 for D (6 bases). The CDR3 has 15 amino acids. V was clipped by 2 bases and J by 5 bases, with 13 bases between them. Per germline, CDR1 MGHRA and CDR2 YSYEKL.

The CDR3 reads CATSRDSGWAVEGNQPQHF. In nucleotides, the CDR3 is TGTGCCACCAGCAGAGATTCTGGCTGGGCGGTAGAGGGAAATCAGCCCCAGCATTTT. The rearrangement uses TRBV15 and TRBJ1-5, with D hard to call. CDR1 is LNHNV and CDR2 is YYDKDF in the germline V gene (reference sequence). This CDR3 region has 19 residues. Trimming pared 0 bases from V and 4 bases from J, leaving 22 bases between. Combining the CDR3 with reference TRBV15 and TRBJ1-5 gives the whole variable domain DAMVIQNPRYQVTQFGKPVTLSCSQTLNHNVMYWYQQKSSQAPKLLFHYYDKDFNNEADTPDNFQSRRPNTSFCFLDIRSPGLGDTAMYLCATSRDSGWAVEGNQPQHFGDGTRLSIL.

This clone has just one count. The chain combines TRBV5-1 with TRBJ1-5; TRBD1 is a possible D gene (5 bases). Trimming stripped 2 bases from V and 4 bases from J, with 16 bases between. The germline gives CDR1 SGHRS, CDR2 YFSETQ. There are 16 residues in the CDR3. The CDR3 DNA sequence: TGCGCCAGCAGCTTTTTCGACGAGGCAGGGAATCAGCCCCAGCATTTT. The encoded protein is CASSFFDEAGNQPQHF.

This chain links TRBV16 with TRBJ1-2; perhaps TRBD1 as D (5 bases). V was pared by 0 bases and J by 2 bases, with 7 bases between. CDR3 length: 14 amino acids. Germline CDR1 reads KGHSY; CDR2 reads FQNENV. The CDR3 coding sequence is TGTGCCAGCAGCCAATCGACAGTGAACTATGGCTACACCTTC. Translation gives CASSQSTVNYGYTF.

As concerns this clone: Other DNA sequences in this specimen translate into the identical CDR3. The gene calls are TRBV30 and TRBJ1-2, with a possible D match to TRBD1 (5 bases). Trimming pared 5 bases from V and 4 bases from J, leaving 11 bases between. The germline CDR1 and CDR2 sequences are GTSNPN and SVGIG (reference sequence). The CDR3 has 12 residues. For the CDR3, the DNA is TGTGCCTGGGTGCAGGGTTCCTATGGCTACACCTTC. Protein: CAWVQGSYGYTF. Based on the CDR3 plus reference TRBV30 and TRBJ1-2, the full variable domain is SQTIHQWPATLVQPVGSPLSLECTVEGTSNPNLYWYRQAAGRGLQLLFYSVGIGQISSEVPQNLSASRPQDRQFILSSKKLLLSDSGFYLCAWVQGSYGYTFGSGTRLTVV.

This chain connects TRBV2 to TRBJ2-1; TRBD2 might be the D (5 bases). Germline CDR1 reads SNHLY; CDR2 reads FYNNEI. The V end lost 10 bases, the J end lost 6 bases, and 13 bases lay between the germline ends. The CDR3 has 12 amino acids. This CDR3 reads CATHTTSNEQFF. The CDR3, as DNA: TGTGCCACCCATACCACTAGCAATGAGCAGTTCTTC. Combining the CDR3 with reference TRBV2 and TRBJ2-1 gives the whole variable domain EPEVTQTPSHQVTQMGQEVILRCVPISNHLYFYWYRQILGQKVEFLVSFYNNEISEKSEIFDDQFSVERPDGSNFTLKIRSTKLEDSAMYFCATHTTSNEQFFGPGTRLTVL.

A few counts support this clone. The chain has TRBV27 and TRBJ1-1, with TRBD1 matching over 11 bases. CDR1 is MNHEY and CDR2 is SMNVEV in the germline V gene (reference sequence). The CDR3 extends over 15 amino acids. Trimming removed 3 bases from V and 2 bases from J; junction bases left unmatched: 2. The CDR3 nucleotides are TGTGCCAGCAGTTTGGGACAGGGGGTTAACACTGAAGCTTTCTTT. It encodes CASSLGQGVNTEAFF.

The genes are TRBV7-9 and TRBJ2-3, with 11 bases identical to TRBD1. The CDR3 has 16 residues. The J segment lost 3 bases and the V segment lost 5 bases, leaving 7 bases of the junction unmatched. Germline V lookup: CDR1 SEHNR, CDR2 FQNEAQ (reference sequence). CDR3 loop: CASSDRDRGTTDTQYF. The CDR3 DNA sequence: TGTGCCAGCAGCGACCGGGACAGGGGGACTACAGATACGCAGTATTTT.

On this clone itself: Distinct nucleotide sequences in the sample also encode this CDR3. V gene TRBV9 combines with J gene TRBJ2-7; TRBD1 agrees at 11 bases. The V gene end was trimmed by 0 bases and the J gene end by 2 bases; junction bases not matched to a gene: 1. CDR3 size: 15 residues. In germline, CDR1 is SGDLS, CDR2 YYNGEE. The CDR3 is CASSVGGQGAYEQYF. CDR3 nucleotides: TGTGCCAGCAGCGTAGGGGGACAGGGGGCCTACGAGCAGTACTTC.

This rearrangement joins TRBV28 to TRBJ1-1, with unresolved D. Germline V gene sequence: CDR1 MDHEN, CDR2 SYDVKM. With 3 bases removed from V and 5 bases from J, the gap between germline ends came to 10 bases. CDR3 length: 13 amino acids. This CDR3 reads CASSFSGETEAFF. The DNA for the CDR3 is TGTGCCAGCAGTTTTTCGGGTGAGACTGAAGCTTTCTTT.

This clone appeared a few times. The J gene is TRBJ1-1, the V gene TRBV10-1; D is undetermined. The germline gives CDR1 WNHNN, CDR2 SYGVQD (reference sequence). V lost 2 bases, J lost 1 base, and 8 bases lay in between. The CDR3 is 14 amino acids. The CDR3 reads CASSEKRGNTEAFF. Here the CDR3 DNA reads TGCGCCAGCAGTGAGAAGCGGGGGAACACTGAAGCTTTCTTT.

CDR3 nucleotides: TGTGCCAGCAGTGAACGACAGGGGTTTAACAATGAGCAGTTCTTC. Translating it yields CASSERQGFNNEQFF. The rearrangement uses TRBV6-1 and TRBJ2-1, with 8 bases lining up with TRBD1. Germline lookup yields CDR1 MNHNS and CDR2 SASEGT. The ends lost 2 bases at V and 5 bases at J; junction bases unmatched: 5. The CDR3 length is 15 residues.

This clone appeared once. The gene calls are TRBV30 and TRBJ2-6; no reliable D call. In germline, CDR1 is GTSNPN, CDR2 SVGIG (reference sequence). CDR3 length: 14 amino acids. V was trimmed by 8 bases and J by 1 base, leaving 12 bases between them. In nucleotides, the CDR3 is TGTGCCCTTCACAAGAGGTCTGGGGCCAACGTCCTGACTTTC. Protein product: CALHKRSGANVLTF.

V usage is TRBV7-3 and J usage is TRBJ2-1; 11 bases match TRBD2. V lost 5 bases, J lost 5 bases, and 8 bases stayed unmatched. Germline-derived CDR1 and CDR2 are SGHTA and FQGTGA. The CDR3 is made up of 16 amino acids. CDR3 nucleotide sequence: TGTGCCAGCAGCGTAGGGACTAGCGGACTACACAATGAGCAGTTCTTC. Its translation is CASSVGTSGLHNEQFF.